This TCR beta chain was identified during a study of blood T cells in healthy people across ages. The use of a sample-barcoded 5' primer and a J-beta primer mix characterized a second PCR of about 7 to 12 cycles. TCRdb fed the 5' RACE reads into MiXCR, producing one record per CDR3 protein. The sample has around 1,800,000 distinct CDR3 sequences, around 42% seen once. Sequenced sample: blood. The TCR comes from a human donor in good health.

The CDR3 nucleotides read TGCGCCAGCAGCTTGGTTGGGGTATCCCACGAGCAGTACTTC. Its translation: CASSLVGVSHEQYF. The rearrangement links TRBV5-1 to TRBJ2-7; D is uncertain. The CDR3 totals 14 residues. Trimming pared 0 bases from V and 5 bases from J, leaving 12 bases between. Germline V gene data show CDR1 as SGHRS and CDR2 as YFSETQ.